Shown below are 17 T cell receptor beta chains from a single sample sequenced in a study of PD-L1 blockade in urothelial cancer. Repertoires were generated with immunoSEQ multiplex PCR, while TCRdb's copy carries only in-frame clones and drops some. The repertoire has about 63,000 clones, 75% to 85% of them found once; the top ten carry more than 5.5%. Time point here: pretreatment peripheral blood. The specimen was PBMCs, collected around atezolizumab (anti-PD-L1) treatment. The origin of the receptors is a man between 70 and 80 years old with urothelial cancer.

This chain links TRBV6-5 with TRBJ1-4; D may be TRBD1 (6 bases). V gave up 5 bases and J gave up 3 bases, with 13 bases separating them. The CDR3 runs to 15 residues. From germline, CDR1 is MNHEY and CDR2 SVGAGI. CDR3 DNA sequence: TGTGCCAGCAGTCCATTCAGGGGACCTAATGAAAAACTGTTTTTT. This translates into CASSPFRGPNEKLFF.

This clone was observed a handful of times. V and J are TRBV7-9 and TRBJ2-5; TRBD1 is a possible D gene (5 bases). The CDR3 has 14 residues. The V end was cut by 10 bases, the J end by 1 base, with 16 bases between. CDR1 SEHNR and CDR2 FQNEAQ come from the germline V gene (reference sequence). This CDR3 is CATRQDSSQETQYF. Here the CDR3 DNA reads TGTGCCACACGCCAAGACAGCTCCCAAGAGACCCAGTACTTC.

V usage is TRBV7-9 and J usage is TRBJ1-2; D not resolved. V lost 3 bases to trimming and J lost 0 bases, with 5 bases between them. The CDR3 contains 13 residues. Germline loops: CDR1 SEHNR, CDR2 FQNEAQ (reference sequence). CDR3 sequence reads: CASSFGSNYGYTF. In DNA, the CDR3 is TGTGCCAGCAGCTTCGGTTCTAACTATGGCTACACCTTC.

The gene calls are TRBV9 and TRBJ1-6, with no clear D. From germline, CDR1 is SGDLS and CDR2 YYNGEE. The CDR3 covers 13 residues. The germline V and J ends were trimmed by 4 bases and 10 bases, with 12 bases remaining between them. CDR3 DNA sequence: TGTGCCAGCAGCTCACCTGGCGGGTCACCCCTCCACTTT. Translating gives CASSSPGGSPLHF.

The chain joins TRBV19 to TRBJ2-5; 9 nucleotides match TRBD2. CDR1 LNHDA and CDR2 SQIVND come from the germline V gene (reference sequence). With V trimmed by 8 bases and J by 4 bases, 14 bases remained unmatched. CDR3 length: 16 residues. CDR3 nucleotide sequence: TGTGCCAGTGGACCGGGAAGCGGGGGGCCCCCAGAGACCCAGTACTTC. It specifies CASGPGSGGPPETQYF.

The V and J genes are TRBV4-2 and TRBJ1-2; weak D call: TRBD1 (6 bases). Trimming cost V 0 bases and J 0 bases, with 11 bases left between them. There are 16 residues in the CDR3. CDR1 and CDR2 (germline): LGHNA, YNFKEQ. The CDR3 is CASSQDGGGPNYGYTF. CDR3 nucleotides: TGTGCCAGCAGCCAAGATGGGGGGGGCCCTAACTATGGCTACACCTTC.

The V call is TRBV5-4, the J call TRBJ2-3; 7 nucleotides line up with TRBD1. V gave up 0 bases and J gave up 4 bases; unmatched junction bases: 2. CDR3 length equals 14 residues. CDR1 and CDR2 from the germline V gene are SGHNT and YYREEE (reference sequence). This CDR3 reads CASSLATGADTQYF. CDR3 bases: TGTGCCAGCAGCTTGGCTACAGGGGCAGATACGCAGTATTTT.

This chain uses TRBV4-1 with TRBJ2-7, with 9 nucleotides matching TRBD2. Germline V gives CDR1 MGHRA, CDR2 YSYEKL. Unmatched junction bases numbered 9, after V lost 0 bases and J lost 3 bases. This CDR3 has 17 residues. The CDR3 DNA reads TGCGCCAGCAGCCAAGATGGGGAGCGGGAGGTAGTCTACGAGCAGTACTTC. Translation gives CASSQDGEREVVYEQYF.

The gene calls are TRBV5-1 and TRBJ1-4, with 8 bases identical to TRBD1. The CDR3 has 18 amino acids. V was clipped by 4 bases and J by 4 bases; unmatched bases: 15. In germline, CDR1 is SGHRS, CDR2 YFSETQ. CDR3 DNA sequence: TGCGCCAGCAGCCCTCGACCCGTTGGACAGGGAGGTAATGAAAAACTGTTTTTT. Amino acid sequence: CASSPRPVGQGGNEKLFF.

CDR3 coding DNA: TGTGCCAGCAGTGATATGGCGGACTCCTACAATGAGCAGTTCTTC. It codes for CASSDMADSYNEQFF. This sequence joins TRBV6-4 and TRBJ2-1; D is undetermined. Germline CDR1 MRHNA, CDR2 SNTAGT. CDR3 length: 15 amino acids. Trimming left V 3 bases short and J 0 bases short, with 9 bases between.

This CDR3 reads CASSQDPSGRVNEQFF. The CDR3 nucleotides are TGTGCCAGCAGCCAAGATCCTAGCGGGAGGGTTAATGAGCAGTTCTTC. The chain recombines TRBV4-2 with TRBJ2-1, with 12 bases that match TRBD2. CDR3 length equals 16 residues. Losses at the gene ends were 0 bases for V and 7 bases for J; bases not matched to a gene: 4. Germline V gene data show CDR1 as LGHNA and CDR2 as YNFKEQ.

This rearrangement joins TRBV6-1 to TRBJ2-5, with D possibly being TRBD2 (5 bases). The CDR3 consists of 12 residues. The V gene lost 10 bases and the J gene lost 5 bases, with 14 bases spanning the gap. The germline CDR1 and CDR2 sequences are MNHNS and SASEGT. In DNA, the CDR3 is TGTGCCACCCGGGGTTCTTGGGAGACCCAGTACTTC. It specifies CATRGSWETQYF.

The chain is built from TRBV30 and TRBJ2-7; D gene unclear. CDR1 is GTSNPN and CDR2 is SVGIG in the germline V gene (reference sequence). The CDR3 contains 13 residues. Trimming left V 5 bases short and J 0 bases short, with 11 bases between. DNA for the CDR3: TGTGCCTGGTCGACTGCAAGCTCCTACGAGCAGTACTTC. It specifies CAWSTASSYEQYF.

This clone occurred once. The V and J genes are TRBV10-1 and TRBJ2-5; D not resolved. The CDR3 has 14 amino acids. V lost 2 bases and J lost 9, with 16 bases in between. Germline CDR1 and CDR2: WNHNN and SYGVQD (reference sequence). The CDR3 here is CASSEVGYDTAQYF. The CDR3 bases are TGCGCCAGCAGTGAGGTGGGCTACGACACGGCCCAGTACTTC.

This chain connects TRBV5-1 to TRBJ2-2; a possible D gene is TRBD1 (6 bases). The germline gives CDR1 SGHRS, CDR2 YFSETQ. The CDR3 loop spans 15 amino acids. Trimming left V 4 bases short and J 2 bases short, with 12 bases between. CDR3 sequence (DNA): TGCGCCAGCAGCGTACTGGACAGTAACACCGGGGAGCTGTTTTTT. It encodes CASSVLDSNTGELFF.

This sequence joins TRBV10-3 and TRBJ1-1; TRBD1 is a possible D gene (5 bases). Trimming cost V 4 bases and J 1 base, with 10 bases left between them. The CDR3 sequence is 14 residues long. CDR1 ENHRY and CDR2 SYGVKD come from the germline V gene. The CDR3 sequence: CAISVDQGNTEAFF. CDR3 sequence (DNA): TGTGCCATCAGTGTAGATCAGGGGAACACTGAAGCTTTCTTT.

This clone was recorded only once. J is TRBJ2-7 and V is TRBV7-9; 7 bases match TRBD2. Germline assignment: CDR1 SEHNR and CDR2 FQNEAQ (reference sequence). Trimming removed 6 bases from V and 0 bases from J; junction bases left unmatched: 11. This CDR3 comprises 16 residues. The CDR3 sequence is CASRNSAGGSSYEQYF. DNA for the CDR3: TGTGCCAGCAGAAATTCGGCGGGCGGGAGCTCCTACGAGCAGTACTTC.